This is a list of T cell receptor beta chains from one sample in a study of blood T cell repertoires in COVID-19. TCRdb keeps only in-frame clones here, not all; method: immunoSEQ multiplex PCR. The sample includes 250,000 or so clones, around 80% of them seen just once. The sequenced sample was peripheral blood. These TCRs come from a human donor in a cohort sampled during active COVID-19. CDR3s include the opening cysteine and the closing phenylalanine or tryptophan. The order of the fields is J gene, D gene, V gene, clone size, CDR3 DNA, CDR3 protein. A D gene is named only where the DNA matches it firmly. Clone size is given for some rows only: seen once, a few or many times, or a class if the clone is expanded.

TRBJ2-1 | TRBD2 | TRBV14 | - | TGTGCCAGCAGCTTCGGGGGGGGAGACAATGAGCAGTTCTTC | CASSFGGGDNEQFF
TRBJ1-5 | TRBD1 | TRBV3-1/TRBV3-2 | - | TGTGCCAGCAGCCCAGGGGGCGATCAGCCCCAGCATTTT | CASSPGGDQPQHF
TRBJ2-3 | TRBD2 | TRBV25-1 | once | TGTGCCAGCAGTGAATTTGTAGCGGGAGTAGATACGCAGTATTTT | CASSEFVAGVDTQYF
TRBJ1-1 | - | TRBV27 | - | TGTGCCAGCAGTTTACAGGGATCCACTGAAGCTTTCTTT | CASSLQGSTEAFF
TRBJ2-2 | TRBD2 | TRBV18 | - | TGTGCCAGCTCACCAAATGAGCGGGGGGTCCTCTCGAACACCGGGGAGCTGTTTTTT | CASSPNERGVLSNTGELFF
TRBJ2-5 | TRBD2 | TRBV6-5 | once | TGTGCCAGCAAGGGAGCGGGGGCTAACCAAGAGACCCAGTACTTC | CASKGAGANQETQYF
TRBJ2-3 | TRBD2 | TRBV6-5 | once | TGTGCCAGCAGCGCGGGAGGGCCGGAAGATACGCAGTATTTT | CASSAGGPEDTQYF
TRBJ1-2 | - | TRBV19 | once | TGTGCCAGTAGTGCGGTCCTCTATGGCTACACCTTC | CASSAVLYGYTF
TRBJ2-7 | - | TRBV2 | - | TGTGCCAGCGTTCTAGCGCCGTACGAGCAGTACTTC | CASVLAPYEQYF
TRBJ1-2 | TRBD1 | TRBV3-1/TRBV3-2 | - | TGTGCCAGCAGCCGGGACTTCACCGGGACAGGGGGCGGCTACACCTTC | CASSRDFTGTGGGYTF
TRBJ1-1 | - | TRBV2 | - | TGTGCCAGCAGTGAAGCGGGGCAACAGGGTACTGAAGCTTTCTTT | CASSEAGQQGTEAFF
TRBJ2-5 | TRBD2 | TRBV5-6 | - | TGTGCCAGCAGCCCCCAAGGGGGACGGGGGGGAGAGACCCAGTACTTC | CASSPQGGRGGETQYF
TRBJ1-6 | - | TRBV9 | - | TGTGCCAGCAGCGTAGCCACAGGGAATAATTCACCCCTCCACTTT | CASSVATGNNSPLHF
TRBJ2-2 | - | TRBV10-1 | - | TGCGCCAGCTTCTATGAGGAGCCCACCGGGGAGCTGTTTTTT | CASFYEEPTGELFF
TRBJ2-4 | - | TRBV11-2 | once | TGTGCCAGCAGCTCTAATCATGAGAACATTCAGTACTTC | CASSSNHENIQYF
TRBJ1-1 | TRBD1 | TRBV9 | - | TGTGCCAGCAGCGCAGGACAGGGCTTTGGGAACACTGAAGCTTTCTTT | CASSAGQGFGNTEAFF
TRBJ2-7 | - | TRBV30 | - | TGTGCCTGGAGTGCGGGGGACGAGCAGTACTTC | CAWSAGDEQYF
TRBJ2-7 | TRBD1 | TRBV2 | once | TGTGCCAGCAGTGTCACAGGGGGAACGGACGAGCAGTACTTC | CASSVTGGTDEQYF
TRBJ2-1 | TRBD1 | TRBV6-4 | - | TGTGCCAGCAGCTCCGGGACAGCGAACAATGAGCAGTTCTTC | CASSSGTANNEQFF
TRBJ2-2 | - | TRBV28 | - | TGTGCCAGCAGTTTATTCAGGCGAAACACCGGGGAGCTGTTTTTT | CASSLFRRNTGELFF
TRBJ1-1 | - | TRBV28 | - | TGTGCCAGCATACTCTGGGCTTCGGACACTGAAGCTTTCTTT | CASILWASDTEAFF
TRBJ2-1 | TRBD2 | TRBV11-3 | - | TGTGCCAGCAGCTTAGAGGCGGGAGAGTTTAATGAGCAGTTCTTC | CASSLEAGEFNEQFF
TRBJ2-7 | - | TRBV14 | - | TGTGCCAGCAGCCAAGTTCAGAGGGCGCAGTACTTC | CASSQVQRAQYF
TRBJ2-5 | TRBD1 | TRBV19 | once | TGTGCCAGTAGTCCCCGGACAGGGTCGCCGGTCCTGGAGACCCAGTACTTC | CASSPRTGSPVLETQYF
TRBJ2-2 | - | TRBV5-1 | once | TGCGCCAGCAGCCCCCAGACAAACACCGGGGAGCTGTTTTTT | CASSPQTNTGELFF
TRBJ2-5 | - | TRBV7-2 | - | TGTGCCAGCAGCTTATCTCGAGAGACCCAGTACTTC | CASSLSRETQYF
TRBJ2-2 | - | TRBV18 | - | TGTGCCAGCTCACCAGGGCACGGGGAGCTGTTTTTT | CASSPGHGELFF
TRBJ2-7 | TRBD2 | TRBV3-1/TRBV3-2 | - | TGTGCCAGCAGCCAAGGGACTAGCGGGGGACCCTACGAGCAGTACTTC | CASSQGTSGGPYEQYF
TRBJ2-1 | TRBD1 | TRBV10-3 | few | TGTGCCACTCATACCGGGACAGGGGAGAGCAATGAGCAGTTCTTC | CATHTGTGESNEQFF
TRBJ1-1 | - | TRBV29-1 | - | TGCAGCGCCCAGGTTGGGGCGGGGACTGAAGCTTTCTTT | CSAQVGAGTEAFF
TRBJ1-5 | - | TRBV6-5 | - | TGTGCCAGCAGTTACCCCGAGAGCAATCAGCCCCAGCATTTT | CASSYPESNQPQHF
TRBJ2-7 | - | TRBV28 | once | TGTGCCAGCAGTTTAGTTGACTTACCCTACGAGCAGTACTTC | CASSLVDLPYEQYF
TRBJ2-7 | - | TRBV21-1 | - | TGTGCCAGCAGCACCCGGTTGGCTAGCGGGGTTACCTACGAGCAGTACTTC | CASSTRLASGVTYEQYF
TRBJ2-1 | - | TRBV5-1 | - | TGCGCCAGCAGCTTGCATCAGGGGAAAGGGTCCTACAATGAGCAGTTCTTC | CASSLHQGKGSYNEQFF
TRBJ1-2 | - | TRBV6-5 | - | TGTGCCAGCAGTTACTCGACCAGGGGATATGGCTACACCTTC | CASSYSTRGYGYTF
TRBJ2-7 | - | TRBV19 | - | TGTGCCAGTAGCCGACAGCAGGGAGGTAGCGAGCAGTACTTC | CASSRQQGGSEQYF
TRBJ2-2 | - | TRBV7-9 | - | TGTGCCAGCAGCTCTCGACAGCACTACACCGGGGAGCTGTTTTTT | CASSSRQHYTGELFF
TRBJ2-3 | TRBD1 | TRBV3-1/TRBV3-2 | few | TGTGCCAGCAGCCAGGAACAGGGGGCTCTGGGCACAGATACGCAGTATTTT | CASSQEQGALGTDTQYF
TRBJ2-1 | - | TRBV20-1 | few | TGCAGTGCTAGTAGTGGCAGCCTTTCGGGGCAGTTCTTC | CSASSGSLSGQFF
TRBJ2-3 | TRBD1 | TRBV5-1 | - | TGCGCCAGCAGCGCGCTACAGGGGGCAGACACAGATACGCAGTATTTT | CASSALQGADTDTQYF
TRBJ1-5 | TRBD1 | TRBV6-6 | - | TGTGCCAGCAGCGGACAGGGAGATCAGCCCCAGCATTTT | CASSGQGDQPQHF